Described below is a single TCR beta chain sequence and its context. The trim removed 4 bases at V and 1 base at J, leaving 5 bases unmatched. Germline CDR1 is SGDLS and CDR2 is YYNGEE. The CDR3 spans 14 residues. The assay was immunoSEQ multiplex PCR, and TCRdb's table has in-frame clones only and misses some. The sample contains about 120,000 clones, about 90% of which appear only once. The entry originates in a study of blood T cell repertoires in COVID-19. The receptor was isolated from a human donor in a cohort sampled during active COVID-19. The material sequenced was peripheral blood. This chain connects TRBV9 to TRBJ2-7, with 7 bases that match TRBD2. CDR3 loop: CASSPAGRSYEQYF. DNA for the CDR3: TGTGCCAGCAGCCCCGCCGGGAGGTCCTACGAGCAGTACTTC.